This entry is about one T cell receptor (beta chain). Its antigen is unidentified. The data derive from a study of shared clonotypes between healthy human individuals. The overall study: Three plates each covered CD4 naive and memory; CD8 naive two, CD8 memory one.

Produced via immunoSEQ multiplex PCR; TCRdb's table is partial and in-frame only. The sample records over 2 million clones, over 85% being singletons. In germline, CDR1 is LGHNA, CDR2 YSLEER. The CDR3 has 14 amino acids. Trimming took off 0 bases at V and 8 bases at J, with 10 bases between the two ends. Study observations and caveats: Rarefaction analysis demonstrated incomplete sorted-subset sequencing notwithstanding large depth.

The clonotype was recovered from a man between 18 and 29 years old in good health. The chain is built from TRBV4-3 and TRBJ1-4; D gene ambiguous. Sequencing used naive CD4+ T cells sorted from blood. Subset denoted: CD45RA+ positively selected. The CDR3 is CASSQDAVEEKLFF. The CDR3, as DNA: TGCGCCAGCAGCCAAGATGCGGTAGAGGAAAAACTGTTTTTT.